This TCR beta chain comes out of a study of blood T cell repertoires in COVID-19. Overall study context: The origin of the acute and convalescent COVID-19 samples was the United States, Italy and Spain.

Sequencing used immunoSEQ multiplex PCR; TCRdb keeps in-frame clones, though not all of them. The sample shows over 100,000 clones, 86% of them seen only once. The CDR3 is made up of 13 amino acids. CDR1 and CDR2 (germline): LGHNA, YSLEER. The junction had 4 bases not matched to a gene; V was cut back by 2 bases and J by 7 bases. The receptor comes from a man aged 35-49 years with acute or convalescent COVID-19. V usage is TRBV4-3 and J usage is TRBJ2-5; TRBD2 matches at 7 bases. The sequenced sample was peripheral blood. Here the CDR3 DNA reads TGCGCCAGCAGCCAATCCAGGGAGGGGACCCAGTACTTC. As protein: CASSQSREGTQYF.